Each of the 10 T cell receptor beta chains below was sequenced from the same sample in a study of blood T cell repertoires in COVID-19. Using immunoSEQ multiplex PCR, the repertoire was profiled, and TCRdb retains in-frame clones only, with some absent. The sample holds about 150,000 clones; around 80% are singletons and the top ten take around a fifth. Sequenced sample: PBMCs or T cells enriched from blood (not recorded which). These receptors were obtained from a woman in her 70s in a cohort exposed to, infected with or recovered from COVID-19 (not recorded which).

The V and J genes are TRBV5-4 and TRBJ2-1; 9 positions match TRBD2. The V gene's germline CDR1 is SGHNT and CDR2 YYREEE (reference sequence). CDR3 size: 15 residues. With V trimmed by 4 bases and J by 1 base, 3 bases remained unmatched. This CDR3 reads CASSPLAGSYNEQFF. CDR3 sequence (DNA): TGTGCCAGCAGCCCCCTAGCGGGATCCTACAATGAGCAGTTCTTC. The full variable domain, its missing parts supplied by reference TRBV5-4 and TRBJ2-1, is ETGVTQSPTHLIKTRGQQVTLRCSSQSGHNTVSWYQQALGQGPQFIFQYYREEENGRGNFPPRFSGLQFPNYSSELNVNALELDDSALYLCASSPLAGSYNEQFFGPGTRLTVL.

The chain couples TRBV27 to TRBJ2-7; 8 nucleotides line up with TRBD2. CDR1 MNHEY and CDR2 SMNVEV come from the germline V gene (reference sequence). The CDR3 runs 13 residues. Unmatched junction bases numbered 4, after V lost 5 bases and J lost 4 bases. The CDR3 sequence is CASSTSGGYEQYF. As DNA, the CDR3 is TGTGCCAGCAGTACTAGCGGAGGGTACGAGCAGTACTTC.

This clone was observed a single time. The V and J genes are TRBV6-2 or TRBV6-3 and TRBJ1-2; D is unresolved. There are 13 residues in the CDR3. The ends were cut back, 4 bases at V and 0 bases at J, with 6 bases in the middle. Germline V gene sequence: CDR1 MNHEY, CDR2 SVGEGT. CDR3 nucleotide sequence: TGTGCCAGCAGTTGGGAGCCTAACTATGGCTACACCTTC. Amino acid sequence: CASSWEPNYGYTF.

The chain joins TRBV11-1 to TRBJ1-1, with unresolved D. This CDR3 has 13 residues. The ends were cut back, 1 base at V and 1 base at J, with 4 bases in the middle. The germline CDR1 and CDR2 sequences are SGHAT and FQDESV (reference sequence). The CDR3 DNA follows: TGTGCCAGCAGCTTAGGGCAGAACACTGAAGCTTTCTTT. Amino acids: CASSLGQNTEAFF.

This clone was recorded a few times. The CDR3 nucleotides read TGCGCCAGCAGCTCCGCGGGACAGACGAACACTGAAGCTTTCTTT. Protein product: CASSSAGQTNTEAFF. The chain joins TRBV5-1 to TRBJ1-1; 7 bases are shared with TRBD1. The CDR3 consists of 15 residues. Germline CDR1 is SGHRS and CDR2 is YFSETQ. The V segment lost 3 bases and the J segment 1 base; nucleotides outside the gene matches: 6.

The V call is TRBV29-1, the J call TRBJ2-7; no reliable D call. Germline CDR1 is SQVTM and CDR2 is ANQGSEA. Trimming removed 6 bases from V and 2 bases from J, with 8 bases in between. The CDR3 sequence is 11 residues long. CDR3 sequence reads: CSVSLAYEQYF. The CDR3 DNA sequence: TGCAGCGTGTCCCTCGCCTACGAGCAGTACTTC.

This clone showed up just once. The CDR3 loop is CASSVAATGSYGYTF. The CDR3 bases are TGTGCCAGCAGCGTAGCTGCGACAGGATCTTATGGCTACACCTTC. The chain links TRBV9 to TRBJ1-2; D may be TRBD1 (6 bases). The CDR3 has 15 amino acids. Between the trimmed V and J ends, which lost 0 bases and 5 bases, there was a span of 14 bases. CDR1 and CDR2 (germline): SGDLS, YYNGEE.

The rearrangement uses TRBV5-1 and TRBJ1-3; 7 bases are a match to TRBD1. CDR1 and CDR2 (germline): SGHRS, YFSETQ. The CDR3 has 17 residues. The ends lost 4 bases at V and 2 bases at J; junction bases unmatched: 12. CDR3 amino acids: CASSPTPGTAPGNTIYF. As DNA, the CDR3 is TGCGCCAGCAGCCCTACCCCCGGGACAGCCCCTGGAAACACCATATATTTT. Full variable domain (rest looked up from reference TRBV5-1 and TRBJ1-3): KAGVTQTPRYLIKTRGQQVTLSCSPISGHRSVSWYQQTPGQGLQFLFEYFSETQRNKGNFPGRFSGRQFSNSRSEMNVSTLELGDSALYLCASSPTPGTAPGNTIYFGEGSWLTVV.

This clone was recorded once. The chain is built from TRBV29-1 and TRBJ2-7; the match to TRBD1 covers 7 bases. Trimming took 6 bases from V and 6 from J; bases not matched to a gene: 11. Germline values: CDR1 SQVTM, CDR2 ANQGSEA. This CDR3 has 13 amino acids. The CDR3 DNA sequence: TGCAGCGTGGGAAGAACAGGGGATGGCGAGCAGTACTTC. Translation gives CSVGRTGDGEQYF.

This rearrangement joins TRBV4-1 to TRBJ2-1, with a possible D match to TRBD2 (5 bases). Germline V gene data show CDR1 as MGHRA and CDR2 as YSYEKL. V lost 2 bases and J 9 bases, leaving 11 bases between the germline ends. This CDR3 region has 13 residues. CDR3 coding DNA: TGCGCCAGCAGCCAACTGACTATTGGTGAGCAGTTCTTC. It encodes CASSQLTIGEQFF.